Shown below are 5 T cell receptor beta chains from a single sample sequenced in a study of CD8 T cells in Susac syndrome. Roughly 0.45 to 1 ug RNA was reverse transcribed with random hexamers. TCRdb used MiXCR to reprocess the immunoSEQ multiplex PCR reads, holding one entry per CDR3 protein. The table includes around 300,000 distinct CDR3 sequences, 85% detected once. Sequenced input: CD8+ T cells from PBMCs. The receptors were sampled from a human donor with multiple sclerosis.

This rearrangement joins TRBV15 to TRBJ1-1; possibly TRBD1 for D (6 bases). Per germline, CDR1 LNHNV and CDR2 YYDKDF (reference sequence). V was pared by 4 bases and J by 5 bases, with 17 bases between. The CDR3 consists of 15 residues. The CDR3 nucleotides read TGTGCCACCAGCATAAACAGGGAATCGGGAACTGAAGCTTTCTTT. It specifies CATSINRESGTEAFF.

This clonotype was counted a single time. This chain uses TRBV20-1 with TRBJ1-3; D is uncertain. Trimming pared 0 bases from V and 4 bases from J, leaving 16 bases between. Looked up from germline, CDR1 is DFQATT and CDR2 is SNEGSKA (reference sequence). The CDR3 runs to 16 residues. CDR3: CSARDKDTGLGNTIYF. The DNA for the CDR3 is TGCAGTGCTAGAGATAAGGATACCGGTCTCGGAAACACCATATATTTT.

V gene TRBV10-2 combines with J gene TRBJ2-5; 12 nucleotides agree with TRBD1. The germline V gene has CDR1 WSHSY and CDR2 SAAADI. The CDR3 is 16 amino acids. With V trimmed by 4 bases and J by 4 bases, 7 bases remained unmatched. The CDR3 here is CASSGSGDRGRETQYF. The CDR3 nucleotides read TGCGCCAGCAGTGGAAGCGGGGACAGGGGGCGAGAGACCCAGTACTTC.

This clonotype was picked up one time. The chain uses TRBV27 and TRBJ2-1, with D perhaps TRBD1 (6 bases). The CDR3 consists of 16 residues. Germline CDR1 reads MNHEY; CDR2 reads SMNVEV (reference sequence). The germline V and J ends were trimmed by 5 bases and 2 bases, with 16 bases remaining between them. CDR3 residues: CASSTTTGYTYNEQFF. The DNA for the CDR3 is TGTGCCAGCAGTACCACGACAGGATATACCTACAATGAGCAGTTCTTC.

The chain combines TRBV3-1 with TRBJ2-5; D is unclear. CDR3 length: 16 amino acids. Germline V gene data show CDR1 as LGHDT and CDR2 as YNNKEL (reference sequence). V gave up 4 bases and J gave up 0 bases, with 15 bases separating them. The CDR3 DNA is TGTGCCAGCAGCCCGTGGGGTTTAAGGTACCAAGAGACCCAGTACTTC. This sequence encodes CASSPWGLRYQETQYF.